This T cell receptor (beta chain) was captured in a study of T-cell reconstitution after alpha-beta-depleted transplantation in children. Unique molecular identifiers were incorporated when the TCRbeta library was constructed. TCRdb called the PCR reads again in MiXCR, with one record for every CDR3 protein. The sample carries hundreds of thousands of distinct CDR3 sequences, around 13% recorded once. Of note for this clonotype: Antigen unknown.

General study findings and limits: Where some patients showed high TCRbeta diversity at day 60, it came from recipient T cells and thymic progenitors that had survived. By one year post-transplant, T-cell counts and diversity largely arose from T cells that were newly produced. Where alpha-beta T cells came from about two months after transplant was reportedly several hundred expanded graft clones.

The sequencing here drew on PBMCs, taken before TCRalphabeta/CD19-depleted stem cell transplant. The clonotype was recovered from a girl aged 2-9 years with congenital amegakaryocytic thrombocytopenia, due to receive a stem cell transplant.

CDR3 residues: CSARDLRRYEQYF. The CDR3 DNA sequence: TGCAGTGCTAGAGATTTGCGAAGGTACGAGCAGTACTTC. The V gene is TRBV20-1, the J gene TRBJ2-7, with D unclear. CDR3 length equals 13 residues. The ends were cut back, 0 bases at V and 4 bases at J, with 10 bases in the middle. Germline V gives CDR1 DFQATT, CDR2 SNEGSKA (reference sequence).